This entry lists 27 T cell receptor beta chains sequenced from one sample in a study of OX40 agonist ivuxolimab in advanced cancers. Libraries were prepared by immunoSEQ multiplex PCR; TCRdb keeps only in-frame clonotypes and omits some of them. Among 25,000 to 35,000 clones listed, 75% to 90% were seen once. The sequences come from CD4+ or CD8+ T cells sorted from blood, collected in a trial of the OX40 agonist ivuxolimab. The receptors here all came from an adult with an advanced solid tumor such as melanoma, head and neck, liver or kidney cancer.

V usage is TRBV27 and J usage is TRBJ1-2; D uncertain. Per the germline V gene, CDR1 is MNHEY and CDR2 is SMNVEV (reference sequence). Trimming took off 3 bases at V and 4 bases at J, with 15 bases between the two ends. CDR3 size: 15 residues. This CDR3 is CASSLRQDQIYGYTF. The CDR3 DNA reads as TGTGCCAGCAGTTTGAGACAAGACCAAATCTATGGCTACACCTTC.

The chain recombines TRBV29-1 with TRBJ1-1; TRBD1 aligns across 9 bases. J lost 5 bases, V lost 6 bases, and 7 bases had no gene match. This CDR3 spans 13 amino acids. CDR1 SQVTM and CDR2 ANQGSEA come from the germline V gene. CDR3 residues: CSVTWTGVTEAFF. In nucleotides, the CDR3 is TGCAGCGTAACCTGGACAGGGGTGACTGAAGCTTTCTTT.

This chain connects TRBV7-8 to TRBJ1-2; D remains unclear. Germline lookup yields CDR1 SGHVS and CDR2 FQNEAQ. V was clipped by 0 bases and J by 5 bases, with 7 bases between them. The CDR3 sequence is 13 residues long. CDR3 amino acids: CASSLAKGYGYTF. The CDR3 coding sequence is TGTGCCAGCAGCTTAGCGAAAGGGTATGGCTACACCTTC.

The genes are TRBV2 and TRBJ1-5, with D possibly TRBD1 on 5 matching bases. Deletions cut 9 bases from V and 4 bases from J, with 19 bases between. The germline V gene encodes CDR1 SNHLY and CDR2 FYNNEI. The CDR3 runs to 15 residues. CDR3 in DNA: TGTGCCAGTAATCTATATCGGGGGAATAATCAGCCCCAGCATTTT. This codes for CASNLYRGNNQPQHF.

The chain recombines TRBV16 with TRBJ2-1, with TRBD2 identical over 7 bases. Germline V lookup: CDR1 KGHSY, CDR2 FQNENV. Trimming took 0 bases from V and 0 from J; bases not matched to a gene: 5. This CDR3 region has 17 residues. CDR3 DNA: TGTGCCAGCAGCCAATCGATCGGCGGGAGCTCCTACAATGAGCAGTTCTTC. Translation gives CASSQSIGGSSYNEQFF.

This clone has only one observation. The rearrangement links TRBV28 to TRBJ2-1; D perhaps matches TRBD1 (5 bases). V lost 2 bases and J lost 7, with 15 bases in between. CDR1 and CDR2 from the germline V gene are MDHEN and SYDVKM. The CDR3 totals 15 residues. CDR3 loop: CASSLAGMLRNEQFF. DNA of the CDR3: TGTGCCAGCAGTTTAGCAGGGATGTTACGGAATGAGCAGTTCTTC.

This chain links TRBV19 with TRBJ1-1, with D tentatively TRBD1 (5 bases). V lost 5 bases to trimming and J lost 6 bases, with 19 bases between them. Germline CDR1 LNHDA, CDR2 SQIVND (reference sequence). The CDR3 is 15 amino acids. DNA for the CDR3: TGTGCCAGTAGTCCCCCGGGACGGGTAACGGCTGAAGCTTTCTTT. It is translated as CASSPPGRVTAEAFF.

The chain recombines TRBV4-3 with TRBJ2-5, with D maybe TRBD2 (6 bases). With 0 bases removed from V and 0 bases from J, the gap between germline ends came to 14 bases. CDR1 and CDR2 (germline): LGHNA, YSLEER. The length of the CDR3 is 17 residues. In nucleotides, the CDR3 is TGCGCCAGCAGCCAAGATACCCTTAGCGGAAACCAAGAGACCCAGTACTTC. Its translation: CASSQDTLSGNQETQYF.

This clone was seen a single time. The V call is TRBV29-1, the J call TRBJ2-7; D perhaps matches TRBD2 (6 bases). CDR1 SQVTM and CDR2 ANQGSEA come from the germline V gene. This CDR3 contains 11 residues. The ends were cut back, 8 bases at V and 2 bases at J, with 10 bases in the middle. CDR3 region: CSFGGAYEQYF. CDR3 DNA: TGCAGCTTCGGAGGGGCCTACGAGCAGTACTTC.

The V gene is TRBV4-1, the J gene TRBJ2-7; no firm D call. Germline CDR1 is MGHRA and CDR2 is YSYEKL. With 4 bases removed from V and 4 bases from J, the gap between germline ends came to 11 bases. The CDR3 covers 13 residues. The CDR3 spells CASSPPDGYEQYF. Written as DNA, the CDR3 is TGCGCCAGCAGCCCGCCGGACGGTTACGAGCAGTACTTC.

The rearrangement uses TRBV6-1 and TRBJ1-2; TRBD1 agrees at 7 bases. CDR1 MNHNS and CDR2 SASEGT come from the germline V gene. The junction had 6 bases not matched to a gene; V was cut back by 1 base and J by 4 bases. This CDR3 comprises 15 residues. The CDR3 spells CASSEEETGTYGYTF. CDR3 DNA sequence: TGTGCCAGCAGTGAAGAAGAGACAGGGACCTATGGCTACACCTTC.

Concerning this clone: Other DNA sequences in this sample translate to the same CDR3. The chain's CDR3 is CASSLSTYNEQFF. For the CDR3, the DNA is TGTGCCAGCAGTTTATCGACCTACAATGAGCAGTTCTTC. V usage is TRBV27 and J usage is TRBJ2-1; D remains ambiguous. V gave up 0 bases and J gave up 2 bases, with 2 bases separating them. The CDR3 has 13 amino acids. The germline V gene has CDR1 MNHEY and CDR2 SMNVEV (reference sequence).

This clone showed up just once. The chain has TRBV7-6 and TRBJ2-2; tentative D call: TRBD1 (6 bases). The CDR3 is made up of 13 amino acids. Germline V gene data show CDR1 as SGHVS and CDR2 as FNYEAQ. The V end lost 3 bases, the J end lost 6 bases, and 8 bases lay between the germline ends. The CDR3 loop is CASSFQGSGELFF. The DNA of the CDR3 is TGTGCCAGCAGCTTTCAGGGGTCCGGGGAGCTGTTTTTT.

This clone is a singleton in its sample. The chain carries TRBV5-1 and TRBJ2-7; 9 bases fit TRBD1. The CDR3 has 15 residues. Germline values: CDR1 SGHRS, CDR2 YFSETQ. V trimming: 4 bases; J trimming: 3 bases; junction bases outside the gene matches: 8. The CDR3, as DNA: TGCGCCAGCAGCCTGGGACAGGGCCACTACTACGAGCAGTACTTC. Translation gives CASSLGQGHYYEQYF.

This clone appeared a few times. This chain joins TRBV29-1 and TRBJ2-2; 14 positions agree with TRBD2. Germline V gene data show CDR1 as SQVTM and CDR2 as ANQGSEA. V lost 6 bases to trimming and J lost 4 bases; unmatched junction nucleotides: 16. CDR3 length equals 19 residues. CDR3 nucleotides: TGCAGCGTGATGGGACTAGCGGGGGAAACTCCCTTAGTCACCGGGGAGCTGTTTTTT. This encodes CSVMGLAGETPLVTGELFF.

The chain combines TRBV11-2 with TRBJ2-7, with 11 bases matching TRBD2. The trim removed 1 base at V and 3 bases at J, leaving 2 bases unmatched. CDR3 length equals 15 residues. Germline V gene lookup returns CDR1 SGHAT and CDR2 FQNNGV. The DNA for the CDR3 is TGTGCCAGCAGCTTAGGGCTAGCGGGAGGCTACGAGCAGTACTTC. The encoded protein is CASSLGLAGGYEQYF.

V and J are TRBV27 and TRBJ2-1; D is perhaps TRBD2 (6 bases). V lost 6 bases, J lost 3 bases, and 6 bases lay in between. This CDR3 region has 12 residues. CDR1 MNHEY and CDR2 SMNVEV come from the germline V gene (reference sequence). For the CDR3, the DNA is TGTGCCAGCAGGGGACTCTACAATGAGCAGTTCTTC. Its translation is CASRGLYNEQFF.

The chain carries TRBV4-1 and TRBJ2-7; 9 nucleotides line up with TRBD1. Germline CDR1 MGHRA, CDR2 YSYEKL. CDR3 length: 15 residues. With 1 base clipped from V and 4 bases from J, the junction kept 5 bases outside the gene matches. This CDR3 is CASSQVRDRVYEQYF. Written as DNA, the CDR3 is TGCGCCAGCAGCCAAGTACGGGACAGGGTGTACGAGCAGTACTTC.

The chain employs TRBV9 and TRBJ1-4; tentatively, D is TRBD1 (5 bases). Germline V gene sequence: CDR1 SGDLS, CDR2 YYNGEE. The CDR3 spans 15 residues. Trimming removed 4 bases at V and 4 bases at J, with 14 bases between. As DNA, the CDR3 is TGTGCCAGCAGCTATCGGGACGGACTTAATGAAAAACTGTTTTTT. This translates into CASSYRDGLNEKLFF.

The chain combines TRBV6-1 with TRBJ2-1; the D gene could be TRBD1 or TRBD2 (5 bases each). V lost 3 bases to trimming and J lost 5 bases, with 8 bases between them. Germline V CDR1 and CDR2: MNHNS, SASEGT. The CDR3 loop spans 13 amino acids. The CDR3 sequence is CASSEGTHNEQFF. CDR3 sequence (DNA): TGTGCCAGCAGTGAGGGGACGCACAATGAGCAGTTCTTC.

This clone was seen a few times. The rearrangement links TRBV2 to TRBJ2-5, with 9 positions matching TRBD2. Germline V gene data show CDR1 as SNHLY and CDR2 as FYNNEI. V lost 6 bases to trimming and J lost 9 bases; unmatched junction nucleotides: 14. The CDR3 extends over 15 amino acids. DNA for the CDR3: TGTGCCAGCAGGGAGGTAGCGGGGGAGCCTGGGGCCCAGTACTTC. Protein: CASREVAGEPGAQYF. The full variable domain, its missing parts supplied by reference TRBV2 and TRBJ2-5, is EPEVTQTPSHQVTQMGQEVILRCVPISNHLYFYWYRQILGQKVEFLVSFYNNEISEKSEIFDDQFSVERPDGSNFTLKIRSTKLEDSAMYFCASREVAGEPGAQYFGPGTRLLVL.

The V call is TRBV5-5, the J call TRBJ1-4, with D possibly TRBD1 on 6 matching bases. V lost 2 bases and J lost 2, with 10 bases in between. CDR1 SGHKS and CDR2 YYEKEE come from the germline V gene (reference sequence). The CDR3 has 15 residues. The DNA of the CDR3 is TGTGCCAGCAGCTTAACAGGGATCACTAATGAAAAACTGTTTTTT. It specifies CASSLTGITNEKLFF. The complete variable domain, with remaining parts taken from reference TRBV5-5 and TRBJ1-4, reads DAGVTQSPTHLIKTRGQQVTLRCSPISGHKSVSWYQQVLGQGPQFIFQYYEKEERGRGNFPDRFSARQFPNYSSELNVNALLLGDSALYLCASSLTGITNEKLFFGSGTQLSVL.

The CDR3 coding sequence is TGCAGCGTTGAGGCCCGGGGGGATGGCTACACCTTC. The encoded protein is CSVEARGDGYTF. The J gene is TRBJ1-2, the V gene TRBV29-1; a possible D gene is TRBD1 (5 bases). Trimming removed 3 bases from V and 6 bases from J, with 11 bases in between. The germline V gene has CDR1 SQVTM and CDR2 ANQGSEA. CDR3 size: 12 residues.

This clone was detected once. In DNA form, the CDR3 reads TGTGCCAGCAGCTTCGCGGACAATCATCAGCCCCAGCATTTT. Translation gives CASSFADNHQPQHF. The rearrangement links TRBV6-6 to TRBJ1-5; possibly TRBD1 for D (5 bases). CDR1 and CDR2 (germline): MNHNY, SVGAGI (reference sequence). The CDR3 loop spans 14 amino acids. V was pared by 6 bases and J by 5 bases, with 14 bases between.

This chain connects TRBV28 to TRBJ2-3; D may be TRBD1 (5 bases). Trimming stripped 2 bases from V and 4 bases from J, with 13 bases between. Per the germline V gene, CDR1 is MDHEN and CDR2 is SYDVKM. The CDR3 is 15 residues long. This CDR3 reads CASSLEAGWSDTQYF. CDR3 in DNA: TGTGCCAGCAGTTTAGAGGCAGGGTGGTCAGATACGCAGTATTTT.

V is TRBV11-2 and J is TRBJ2-2; D is possibly TRBD2 (5 bases). Germline lookup yields CDR1 SGHAT and CDR2 FQNNGV. V lost 3 bases to trimming and J lost 0 bases, with 8 bases between them. The length of the CDR3 is 15 residues. The CDR3 loop is CASSFGDSNTGELFF. The CDR3 DNA reads TGTGCCAGCAGCTTCGGGGATTCGAACACCGGGGAGCTGTTTTTT.

The rearrangement links TRBV19 to TRBJ1-4; D is undetermined. The CDR3 consists of 15 residues. V shed 2 bases and J shed 7 bases, with 14 bases lying between them. Germline CDR1 and CDR2: LNHDA and SQIVND (reference sequence). This chain's CDR3 is CASSILVEDGEKLFF. CDR3 in DNA: TGTGCCAGTAGTATATTGGTGGAGGATGGTGAAAAACTGTTTTTT. The full variable domain, in which reference TRBV19 and TRBJ1-4 provide the parts outside the CDR3, is DGGITQSPKYLFRKEGQNVTLSCEQNLNHDAMYWYRQDPGQGLRLIYYSQIVNDFQKGDIAEGYSVSREKKESFPLTVTSAQKNPTAFYLCASSILVEDGEKLFFGSGTQLSVL.